The 6 T cell receptor beta chains below come from one sample, sequenced in a study of T-cell reconstitution after alpha-beta-depleted transplantation in children. As it was prepared, the TCRbeta library received unique molecular identifiers. TCRdb re-analysed the PCR reads in MiXCR, keeping a single row per CDR3 protein. In the table there are 90,000 to 100,000 distinct CDR3 sequences, about 22% of which are singletons. The source was PBMCs, collected before TCRalphabeta/CD19-depleted stem cell transplant. All receptors come from a boy between 2 and 10 years old with acute lymphoblastic leukemia, due to receive a stem cell transplant.

The CDR3 loop is CSFLRTPGTGSSYEQYF. In DNA, the CDR3 is TGCAGCTTCCTCCGAACCCCCGGGACAGGGAGCTCCTACGAGCAGTACTTC. V usage is TRBV29-1 and J usage is TRBJ2-7; 9 positions agree with TRBD1. Germline V gene sequence: CDR1 SQVTM, CDR2 ANQGSEA. The CDR3 has 17 amino acids. The V gene end was trimmed by 8 bases and the J gene end by 0 bases; junction bases not matched to a gene: 17.

This clonotype was counted between two and nine times. This chain joins TRBV5-1 and TRBJ2-5; D remains unclear. Trimming pared 1 base from V and 5 bases from J, leaving 9 bases between. Germline CDR1 SGHRS, CDR2 YFSETQ. The CDR3 has 13 amino acids. CDR3 bases: TGCGCCAGCAGCTTGATGAAGGAGGAGACCCAGTACTTC. Translation: CASSLMKEETQYF.

This clonotype showed up many times. The chain couples TRBV12-3 or TRBV12-4 to TRBJ2-1, with D unclear. The CDR3 has 13 residues. V lost 4 bases and J lost 0, with 4 bases in between. The CDR3 spells CASSSSSYNEQFF. The CDR3 DNA reads TGTGCCAGCAGTTCCAGCTCCTACAATGAGCAGTTCTTC.

There are many counts of this clonotype. The V call is TRBV7-2, the J call TRBJ1-5; D unresolved. V lost 1 base and J lost 6, with 10 bases in between. Germline V gene data show CDR1 as SGHTA and CDR2 as FQGNSA. This CDR3 region has 14 residues. The CDR3 reads CASSLDQVGQPQHF. CDR3 bases: TGTGCCAGCAGCTTAGACCAAGTCGGTCAGCCCCAGCATTTT.

The sample holds a few counts of this clonotype. The V and J genes are TRBV27 and TRBJ2-3; no clear D. V was clipped by 5 bases and J by 5 bases, with 20 bases between them. The length of the CDR3 is 16 residues. CDR1 and CDR2 (germline): MNHEY, SMNVEV (reference sequence). This CDR3 is CASSISLRKAGDTQYF. The DNA for the CDR3 is TGTGCCAGCAGTATAAGCCTAAGAAAGGCCGGAGATACGCAGTATTTT.

The chain combines TRBV5-1 with TRBJ2-3; 9 bases line up with TRBD1. Trimming cost V 3 bases and J 0 bases; bases outside gene matches: 8. Germline assignment: CDR1 SGHRS and CDR2 YFSETQ. The CDR3 loop spans 17 amino acids. CDR3 loop: CASSSPPGQGSTDTQYF. Here the CDR3 DNA reads TGCGCCAGCAGCTCACCGCCGGGACAGGGTAGCACAGATACGCAGTATTTT.